Presented here are 18 T cell receptor beta chains from one specimen sequenced in a study of liver allograft versus peripheral blood T cells. Study-level background: Within transplanted livers, the T cell receptor repertoires were examined and compared against the repertoires present in the peripheral blood of liver transplant recipients.

MiXCR, applied by TCRdb to the reads, yields one record per CDR3 protein. The sample has about 7,300 distinct CDR3 sequences, around a sixth seen once. The receptors were gathered from a human patient who had a liver transplant. Some T cells may trace back to the graft donor.

This clonotype counts as medium-sized. The chain carries TRBV18 and TRBJ2-2; D call uncertain. The germline CDR1 and CDR2 sequences are KGHSH and LQKENI. This CDR3 comprises 15 residues. Trimming left V 4 bases short and J 1 base short, with 10 bases between. The CDR3 reads CASSQGRLNTGELFF. CDR3 coding DNA: TGTGCCAGCTCACAGGGAAGGTTGAACACCGGGGAGCTGTTTTTT.

The gene calls are TRBV12-3 or TRBV12-4 and TRBJ1-3; TRBD1 matches at 8 bases. V gave up 6 bases and J gave up 3 bases; unmatched junction bases: 7. The CDR3 contains 15 residues. CDR3 in DNA: TGTGCCAGCAGACGGACAGGGACGGATGGAAACACCATATATTTT. It yields the protein CASRRTGTDGNTIYF.

This clonotype is medium-sized within its sample. The rearrangement uses TRBV28 and TRBJ1-3, with D hard to call. Between the trimmed V and J ends, which lost 1 base and 0 bases, there was a span of 10 bases. CDR1 is MDHEN, CDR2 SYDVKM, per germline. The CDR3 runs 16 residues. The CDR3 here is CASSLSGSSSGNTIYF. For the CDR3, the DNA is TGTGCCAGCAGTTTATCCGGCTCAAGCTCTGGAAACACCATATATTTT.

The chain is built from TRBV3-1 and TRBJ1-5; 7 bases match TRBD1. The junction had 4 bases not matched to a gene; V was cut back by 1 base and J by 10 bases. This CDR3 has 13 residues. Germline CDR1 is LGHDT and CDR2 is YNNKEL (reference sequence). Written as DNA, the CDR3 is TGTGCCAGCAGCCAAGGGCGGACAGGCCCCCAGCATTTT. Amino acids: CASSQGRTGPQHF.

This clonotype is termed medium-sized. The chain has TRBV10-3 and TRBJ1-2; D call uncertain. V dropped 6 bases and J dropped 0 bases, with 11 bases sitting between them. The CDR3 has 14 amino acids. The germline V gene encodes CDR1 ENHRY and CDR2 SYGVKD. The CDR3 loop is CAIRERSPNYGYTF. Here the CDR3 DNA reads TGTGCCATCAGGGAACGGAGCCCTAACTATGGCTACACCTTC.

In its sample, this clonotype was seen a few times. The genes are TRBV19 and TRBJ1-5; the D is unclear. The CDR3 is 15 amino acids. Germline CDR1 reads LNHDA; CDR2 reads SQIVND (reference sequence). Deletions cut 3 bases from V and 4 bases from J, with 13 bases between. The DNA for the CDR3 is TGTGCCAGTAGTATTCAGATGAGAGGGAATCAGCCCCAGCATTTT. It encodes CASSIQMRGNQPQHF.

This clonotype was counted ten times or more. The CDR3 DNA sequence: TGTGCCAGTAAGGGATTTACAGGGGGCAATCAGCCCCAGCATTTT. Its translation: CASKGFTGGNQPQHF. The rearrangement uses TRBV19 and TRBJ1-5, with 7 bases identical to TRBD1. This CDR3 has 15 amino acids. After removal of 7 bases from V and 2 bases from J, the junction contained 8 bases not matched to a gene. Germline CDR1 LNHDA, CDR2 SQIVND (reference sequence).

This clonotype is judged medium-sized. V is TRBV19 and J is TRBJ1-2, with D hard to call. Trimming removed 0 bases from V and 6 bases from J, with 8 bases in between. Germline V gives CDR1 LNHDA, CDR2 SQIVND (reference sequence). CDR3 length: 13 amino acids. CDR3 residues: CASSIDPGNGYTF. CDR3 DNA: TGTGCCAGTAGTATAGATCCGGGCAATGGCTACACCTTC.

J is TRBJ1-2 and V is TRBV29-1; 12 bases are a match to TRBD1. The CDR3 extends over 14 amino acids. The V gene end was trimmed by 5 bases and the J gene end by 8 bases; junction bases not matched to a gene: 9. Germline assignment: CDR1 SQVTM and CDR2 ANQGSEA. CDR3 residues: CSVTGGQGAGGYTF. CDR3 coding DNA: TGCAGCGTTACGGGGGGACAGGGGGCTGGAGGCTACACCTTC.

This clonotype qualifies as medium-sized. The rearrangement joins TRBV10-3 to TRBJ1-1; the D gene is possibly TRBD1 (5 bases). Germline lookup yields CDR1 ENHRY and CDR2 SYGVKD. V lost 4 bases and J 10 bases, leaving 19 bases between the germline ends. CDR3 length: 14 amino acids. CDR3 amino acids: CAISGDPLTGGAFF. Here the CDR3 DNA reads TGTGCCATCAGTGGCGACCCCTTAACAGGTGGAGCTTTCTTT.

This clonotype is categorized as medium-sized. The chain carries TRBV5-4 and TRBJ2-2; D may be TRBD2 (6 bases). Germline V gives CDR1 SGHNT, CDR2 YYREEE (reference sequence). The CDR3 runs 16 residues. The ends were cut back, 0 bases at V and 5 bases at J, with 14 bases in the middle. The CDR3 DNA is TGTGCCAGCAGCTTGGACGCCCCGGGGGTTACCGGGGAGCTGTTTTTT. It yields the protein CASSLDAPGVTGELFF.

Relative to its sample, this clonotype is medium-sized. The CDR3 coding sequence is TGTGCCAGCAGTTTCCGGACGGCTGGAAACACCATATATTTT. It encodes CASSFRTAGNTIYF. This rearrangement joins TRBV6-1 to TRBJ1-3, with unresolved D. Germline V gene sequence: CDR1 MNHNS, CDR2 SASEGT. The CDR3 runs 14 residues. Trimming removed 5 bases at V and 2 bases at J, with 10 bases between.

By sample share, this clonotype is medium-sized. This chain connects TRBV19 to TRBJ2-7; perhaps TRBD1 as D (6 bases). V was pared by 4 bases and J by 4 bases, with 8 bases between. The CDR3 length is 12 residues. Per germline, CDR1 LNHDA and CDR2 SQIVND (reference sequence). The CDR3 sequence is CASSTQGYEQYF. Here the CDR3 DNA reads TGTGCCAGTAGTACCCAGGGGTACGAGCAGTACTTC.

This clonotype is medium-sized within its sample. V and J are TRBV19 and TRBJ1-2; D perhaps matches TRBD1 (6 bases). CDR3 size: 18 residues. Germline V gene data show CDR1 as LNHDA and CDR2 as SQIVND (reference sequence). V lost 5 bases and J lost 3, with 25 bases in between. The CDR3 bases are TGTGCCAGTAGTTCCCGACAGGCGCCTCCCCTCCTTCACTATGGCTACACCTTC. Its translation: CASSSRQAPPLLHYGYTF.

This clonotype counts as medium-sized. The chain carries TRBV14 and TRBJ1-5; D unclear. V dropped 2 bases and J dropped 9 bases, with 8 bases sitting between them. Looked up from germline, CDR1 is SGHDN and CDR2 is FVKESK. The CDR3 extends over 12 amino acids. The CDR3 sequence: CASSQRNGPQHF. The CDR3 coding sequence is TGTGCCAGCAGCCAAAGAAACGGGCCCCAGCATTTT.

About this clonotype: A much larger clone sits a single nucleotide away, making a read error possible. This chain joins TRBV7-2 and TRBJ2-1, with 13 bases identical to TRBD2. The germline V gene has CDR1 SGHTA and CDR2 FQGNSA. This CDR3 region has 18 residues. The CDR3 DNA is TGTGCCAGCAGCTTGGGCGAACTAGCGGGGGGGCCCGACAATGGGCAGTTCTTC. Protein product: CASSLGELAGGPDNGQFF.

This clonotype was counted only a few times. This rearrangement joins TRBV20-1 to TRBJ1-5, with TRBD1 matching over 7 bases. The CDR3 loop spans 12 amino acids. Looked up from germline, CDR1 is DFQATT and CDR2 is SNEGSKA (reference sequence). The CDR3 bases are TGCACCGCGTCAGGGGGTGGACAGCCCCAGCATTTT. Translated, it gives CTASGGGQPQHF.

On this clonotype: This may stem from a read error, because a much larger clone lies one nucleotide away. The CDR3, as DNA: TGTGTCAGCTCACCAGTTTTGAGGGGTGAGCAGTTCTTC. Protein: CVSSPVLRGEQFF. This chain joins TRBV18 and TRBJ2-1; D may correspond to TRBD1 or TRBD2 (5 bases each). CDR3 size: 13 residues. Germline CDR1 is KGHSH and CDR2 is LQKENI.